This record concerns one TCR beta chain sequence. Its antigen is unknown. No much larger clone exists at a distance of one base, and base qualities are not known. The data are from a study of shared clonotypes between healthy human individuals (TCRdb year 2020). In the study overall: The cohort included a few men and two women between 18 and 49 years of age. To increase sequencing depth and limit assay-specific biases, TCR repertoire library preparation and sequencing were carried out by different laboratories using diverse techniques. The study deeply sequenced blood TCR repertoires of roughly five healthy adults to estimate repertoire size and the extent of clonotype sharing between individuals. Each donor's leukapheresis produced roughly between about 0.85 and 10 billion PBMCs. Per donor, three plates each were used for CD4 naive and CD4 memory, two for CD8 naive, and one for CD8 memory.

Using the deep immunoSEQ assay, TCR CDR3 regions were amplified from genomic DNA by multiplex PCR. Extracted genomic DNA from each cell subset was spread evenly across all wells of several immunoSEQ 96-well plates, with each plate serving as a replicate. Each replicate PCR for sorted subsets received 200 ng genomic DNA, equal to about 30,000 T cell genomes. The purified libraries were quantified using a Qubit 3.0 fluorometer, sized with a Bioanalyzer 2100, and then quantified again using the KAPA Library Quantification kit. Every immunoSEQ 96-well plate was sequenced on a dedicated single-read 150-cycle Illumina NextSeq 550 flow cell. As for the original processing: Because the immunoSEQ output included only junctional sequences and no quality scores, the filtering could not be the same as the filtering used for full-length reads. Sequences were annotated with PyIR, a Python wrapper for IgBLAST v1.9, using IMGT germline references to assign V/J genes and CDR3. Reads were removed for weak V/J assignments (E-value above 1e-6), missing CDR3, stop codons, out-of-frame junctions, or ambiguous translated residues. V3J clonotypes were defined as sequences sharing the same inferred V gene, J gene, and CDR3 amino acid sequence. The percentage overlap between two repertoires was calculated by dividing the number of shared unique clonotypes by the size of the smaller repertoire. Repertoire richness was assessed with RTK rarefaction, the Chao1 estimator, and Recon v2.1 estimates of unobserved clonotypes. Generation probabilities for all TCRbeta clonotypes obtained by the gDNA method from several donors were computed using OLGA. What TCRdb holds here is the immuneACCESS table cut down to in-frame rearrangements. Part of the clones is not present; checked against another copy, under half of the missing clones reflect an unresolved V gene, and the others are unexplained. From that table come the V and J calls and clone size; the DNA was used to work out D and trimming. The sample table lists about 380,000 clones, about 96% of them with a count of one. About 0.32% of the sample comes from the top ten.

From a lookup of the germline V gene, CDR1 and CDR2 are MGHDK and SYGVNS. CDR3 length: 17 amino acids, cysteine to phenylalanine. Solely the CDR3 DNA is kept, with 51 bases framed from the first base. V is trimmed back by 4 bases and J by 2 bases, and the junction contains 6 bases that no gene match accounts for. General conclusions and limits of the study: Estimated clonotype richness was generally larger for naive than for memory subsets. Because the study included a small number of donors, the genetic and exposure-history diversity represented was limited. Compared with non-shared clonotypes, the clonotypes found in all four sorted-subset donors had higher generation probabilities. Pairwise subsampling led to the expectation that sequencing depth would affect the degree of clonotype sharing among donors. Around 5% of naive CD4, roughly 3.6% of naive CD8, 2.3% of memory CD4, and 0.4% of memory CD8 clonotypes were shared across several donors. Sampling was restricted to blood, and TCR repertoires in tissues likely differ from the TCR repertoires found in blood. Even with the large sequencing depth, rarefaction of the sorted-subset datasets indicated that sequencing was incomplete.

Donors were healthy HIV-negative adults with no recently reported acute infections or vaccinations. Only Caucasian adults living in Nashville, Tennessee, USA were represented among the donors. CD8 memory samples were composed of magnetically selected CD45RO+ cells combined with CCR7-negative CD45RA+ effector memory (TemRA) cells. Blood was obtained by leukapheresis, after which PBMCs were separated by Ficoll-Histopaque density gradient centrifugation and cryopreserved in liquid nitrogen vapor phase. Purity and quantity of every magnetically sorted T cell population were checked by analytical flow cytometry. Genomic DNA was isolated from every sorted fraction and measured by UV absorbance on a Nanodrop 2000c.

The chain couples TRBV25-1 to TRBJ2-7; a stretch of 15 junction bases matches TRBD2. This sequence was found in a man aged 25 to 40 in good health. The specimen was memory CD8+ T cells sorted from blood. The cell subset or site label here, explained by the study, means: CD45RO+ cells pooled with CCR7-negative TemRA cells. CDR3 loop: CASSVSGTSGRPYEQYF. The nucleotide sequence is given as TGTGCCAGCAGTGTCTCCGGGACTAGCGGGAGGCCCTACGAGCAGTACTTC.